These T cell receptor beta chains were read from a single sample in a study of cytomegalovirus exposure and HLA in healthy donors. Only in-frame clones appear in the TCRdb table, and some are missing; sequencing was by immunoSEQ multiplex PCR. The sample includes over 150,000 clones, around 81% of them seen just once. The sequenced material came from PBMCs. The receptors derive from a woman aged 50 to 60 in good health and CMV-seronegative. The CDR3 runs from the conserved cysteine through the conserved F or W. Fields, in order: CDR3 protein, CDR3 DNA, V gene, J gene, D gene, clone size. A D gene is named only where the DNA matches it firmly. Not all rows give a size; the values are once, few, many and, for expanded clones, a class.

CDR3: CASSIATSYEQYF
DNA: TGTGCCAGTAGTATAGCCACTTCCTACGAGCAGTACTTC
V: TRBV19
J: TRBJ2-7
D: NA
size: few

CDR3: CASGLGGTEAFF
DNA: TGTGCTAGTGGACTCGGGGGCACTGAAGCTTTCTTT
V: TRBV12-5
J: TRBJ1-1
D: NA
size: NA

CDR3: CASRTQMNTEAFF
DNA: TGTGCCAGCAGGACTCAAATGAACACTGAAGCTTTCTTT
V: TRBV25-1
J: TRBJ1-1
D: NA
size: NA

CDR3: CASSQGVYEQYF
DNA: TGCGCCAGCAGCCAGGGGGTATACGAGCAGTACTTC
V: TRBV5-1
J: TRBJ2-7
D: TRBD1
size: NA

CDR3: CASSPDRSLGGYTF
DNA: TGTGCCAGCTCTCCGGACAGGAGTTTGGGAGGCTACACCTTC
V: TRBV18
J: TRBJ1-2
D: TRBD1
size: few

CDR3: CASSSGLAGVLNEQFF
DNA: TGTGCCAGCAGCTCCGGACTAGCGGGAGTTCTGAATGAGCAGTTCTTC
V: TRBV7-2
J: TRBJ2-1
D: TRBD2
size: NA

CDR3: CASRTSGYYNEQFF
DNA: TGTGCCAGCCGGACTAGCGGTTATTACAATGAGCAGTTCTTC
V: TRBV11-2
J: TRBJ2-1
D: TRBD2
size: once

CDR3: CARTPGTEAFF
DNA: TGTGCCCGGACGCCAGGCACTGAAGCTTTCTTT
V: TRBV30
J: TRBJ1-1
D: NA
size: NA

CDR3: CASSDGATGELFF
DNA: TGTGCCAGCAGTGACGGGGCGACCGGGGAGCTGTTTTTT
V: TRBV6-4
J: TRBJ2-2
D: NA
size: few

CDR3: CASSLGQGSSGNTIYF
DNA: TGCGCCAGCAGCTTGGGACAGGGAAGCTCTGGAAACACCATATATTTT
V: TRBV5-1
J: TRBJ1-3
D: TRBD1
size: NA

CDR3: CASRQGALRTEAFF
DNA: TGCGCCAGCAGACAGGGGGCATTACGGACTGAAGCTTTCTTT
V: TRBV5-1
J: TRBJ1-1
D: TRBD1
size: NA

CDR3: CASSPGQGKSTDTQYF
DNA: TGTGCCAGCAGCCCCGGACAGGGAAAAAGCACAGATACGCAGTATTTT
V: TRBV7-2
J: TRBJ2-3
D: TRBD1
size: NA

CDR3: CASSRERGSHEQFF
DNA: TGCGCCAGCAGCCGAGAACGGGGGTCCCATGAGCAGTTCTTC
V: TRBV4-3
J: TRBJ2-1
D: NA
size: few

CDR3: CASSTGDRRNTEAFF
DNA: TGTGCCAGCAGCACGGGGGACAGGCGTAACACTGAAGCTTTCTTT
V: TRBV5-6
J: TRBJ1-1
D: TRBD1
size: few

CDR3: CASSLAQYSNQPQHF
DNA: TGTGCCAGCAGCTTGGCACAGTATAGCAATCAGCCCCAGCATTTT
V: TRBV5-8
J: TRBJ1-5
D: NA
size: few

CDR3: CATSRGGDNSPLHF
DNA: TGTGCCACCAGCAGGGGGGGGGATAATTCACCCCTCCACTTT
V: TRBV15
J: TRBJ1-6
D: NA
size: NA

CDR3: CANAGKLYGYTF
DNA: TGTGCCAACGCGGGGAAACTCTATGGCTACACCTTC
V: TRBV27
J: TRBJ1-2
D: NA
size: few

CDR3: CSVVQGSYEQYF
DNA: TGCAGCGTTGTTCAGGGGTCCTACGAGCAGTACTTC
V: TRBV29-1
J: TRBJ2-7
D: NA
size: few

CDR3: CASSLVTSGVGDTQYF
DNA: TGTGCCAGCAGCTTAGTGACTAGCGGGGTTGGAGATACGCAGTATTTT
V: TRBV7-3
J: TRBJ2-3
D: TRBD2
size: once

CDR3: CASSPRENTEAFF
DNA: TGTGCCAGTAGCCCCCGGGAGAACACTGAAGCTTTCTTT
V: TRBV19
J: TRBJ1-1
D: NA
size: NA

CDR3: CASSDTALGGYTF
DNA: TGTGCCAGCAGCGACACAGCACTGGGTGGCTACACCTTC
V: TRBV7-9
J: TRBJ1-2
D: NA
size: once

CDR3: CASSESPSGRASLSTDTQYF
DNA: TGTGCCAGCAGCGAGTCGCCTAGCGGGAGGGCCTCTTTATCCACAGATACGCAGTATTTT
V: TRBV9
J: TRBJ2-3
D: TRBD2
size: NA

CDR3: CASSQGVRVRTEAFF
DNA: TGCGCCAGCAGCCAAGGGGTCAGGGTCCGGACTGAAGCTTTCTTT
V: TRBV4-3
J: TRBJ1-1
D: NA
size: NA

CDR3: CASSPQANTEAFF
DNA: TGTGCCAGCTCACCACAAGCTAACACTGAAGCTTTCTTT
V: TRBV18
J: TRBJ1-1
D: NA
size: NA

CDR3: CASSLDRGQGNTIYF
DNA: TGTGCCAGCAGTTTAGACAGGGGGCAGGGAAACACCATATATTTT
V: TRBV28
J: TRBJ1-3
D: TRBD1
size: NA

CDR3: CASSLQGNYEQYF
DNA: TGTGCCAGCAGCTTGCAGGGGAACTACGAGCAGTACTTC
V: TRBV5-6
J: TRBJ2-7
D: NA
size: NA

CDR3: CASSLPTGQGPKYTF
DNA: TGTGCCAGCAGCCTCCCCACGGGACAGGGTCCAAAGTACACCTTC
V: TRBV28
J: TRBJ1-2
D: TRBD1
size: NA

CDR3: CASSITQNTEAFF
DNA: TGTGCCAGTAGTATAACTCAGAACACTGAAGCTTTCTTT
V: TRBV19
J: TRBJ1-1
D: NA
size: NA

CDR3: CASSIIQGSTGELFF
DNA: TGTGCTAGTAGTATAATACAGGGTTCAACCGGGGAGCTGTTTTTT
V: TRBV19
J: TRBJ2-2
D: NA
size: NA

CDR3: CSSSLGQANSPLHF
DNA: TGTTCCAGCAGCTTAGGGCAGGCAAATTCACCCCTCCACTTT
V: TRBV7-9
J: TRBJ1-6
D: NA
size: NA

CDR3: CASSNGQVNEKLFF
DNA: TGTGCCAGCAGCAACGGACAAGTGAATGAAAAACTGTTTTTT
V: TRBV21-1
J: TRBJ1-4
D: NA
size: NA

CDR3: CASSVGSGGQPQHF
DNA: TGTGCCAGCAGCGTAGGGTCAGGGGGCCAGCCCCAGCATTTT
V: TRBV9
J: TRBJ1-5
D: TRBD1
size: NA

CDR3: CASSWGRNNQETQYF
DNA: TGTGCCAGCAGTTGGGGCAGGAATAACCAAGAGACCCAGTACTTC
V: TRBV5-5
J: TRBJ2-5
D: NA
size: NA

CDR3: CASSAGQGVNQPQHF
DNA: TGTGCCAGCAGTGCGGGACAGGGGGTTAATCAGCCCCAGCATTTT
V: TRBV27
J: TRBJ1-5
D: TRBD1
size: NA

CDR3: CASRRGGEGQPQHF
DNA: TGTGCCAGCAGGAGGGGGGGTGAGGGTCAGCCCCAGCATTTT
V: TRBV6-1
J: TRBJ1-5
D: NA
size: NA

CDR3: CASSSATGGLINTDTQYF
DNA: TGCGCCAGCAGCTCGGCTACGGGGGGACTTATAAACACAGATACGCAGTATTTT
V: TRBV5-1
J: TRBJ2-3
D: TRBD2
size: NA

CDR3: CASSGDPGVWSEQYF
DNA: TGTGCCAGCAGCGGGGACCCGGGGGTTTGGAGCGAGCAGTACTTC
V: TRBV7-2
J: TRBJ2-7
D: NA
size: NA

CDR3: CASTGLAGVRDTQYF
DNA: TGTGCCAGCACCGGACTAGCGGGAGTACGGGATACGCAGTATTTT
V: TRBV25-1
J: TRBJ2-3
D: TRBD2
size: NA

CDR3: CASSLLLRDEQFF
DNA: TGCGCCAGCAGCCTACTTCTCCGGGATGAGCAGTTCTTC
V: TRBV4-3
J: TRBJ2-1
D: NA
size: NA

CDR3: CSGSQGKETQYF
DNA: TGCAGCGGTTCACAGGGGAAGGAGACCCAGTACTTC
V: TRBV29-1
J: TRBJ2-5
D: TRBD1
size: NA

CDR3: CASKGTKVSSYNEQFF
DNA: TGTGCCAGTAAGGGGACAAAAGTGAGCTCCTACAATGAGCAGTTCTTC
V: TRBV19
J: TRBJ2-1
D: NA
size: NA

CDR3: CASSLRGGAGDTQYF
DNA: TGTGCCAGCAGCCTACGCGGGGGGGCCGGAGATACGCAGTATTTT
V: TRBV7-3
J: TRBJ2-3
D: TRBD2
size: NA

CDR3: CARSLDRTSGNTIYF
DNA: TGTGCCAGAAGCTTGGACAGAACCTCTGGAAACACCATATATTTT
V: TRBV5-3
J: TRBJ1-3
D: NA
size: few

CDR3: CASTLSPGELFF
DNA: TGTGCCAGTACTCTGAGCCCCGGGGAGCTGTTTTTT
V: TRBV19
J: TRBJ2-2
D: NA
size: few

CDR3: CASSWDIHGELFF
DNA: TGTGCCAGCAGTTGGGACATACACGGGGAGCTGTTTTTT
V: TRBV2
J: TRBJ2-2
D: NA
size: once

CDR3: CAWTLSGRAYSGELFF
DNA: TGTGCCTGGACACTTAGCGGGAGGGCCTACTCCGGGGAGCTGTTTTTT
V: TRBV30
J: TRBJ2-2
D: TRBD2
size: once

CDR3: CASSLGGGQGVDEQFF
DNA: TGCGCCAGCAGCTTGGGGGGCGGACAGGGAGTGGATGAGCAGTTCTTC
V: TRBV5-1
J: TRBJ2-1
D: TRBD1
size: NA

CDR3: CSVGEGVSGYTF
DNA: TGCAGCGTTGGTGAAGGGGTCTCTGGCTACACCTTC
V: TRBV29-1
J: TRBJ1-2
D: NA
size: NA

CDR3: CASSVRTGPYGYTF
DNA: TGTGCCAGCAGTGTTCGGACAGGGCCATATGGCTACACCTTC
V: TRBV6-1
J: TRBJ1-2
D: TRBD1
size: NA

CDR3: CASSYGGTQGAYEQYF
DNA: TGTGCCAGCAGTTACGGTGGTACTCAGGGGGCTTACGAGCAGTACTTC
V: TRBV6-5
J: TRBJ2-7
D: TRBD1
size: once

CDR3: CAAGDYPGYNEQFF
DNA: TGTGCCGCAGGGGACTACCCCGGCTACAATGAGCAGTTCTTC
V: TRBV2
J: TRBJ2-1
D: NA
size: NA

CDR3: CASSVSSGGAADTQYF
DNA: TGTGCCAGCAGCGTATCTAGCGGGGGGGCCGCAGATACGCAGTATTTT
V: TRBV7-2
J: TRBJ2-3
D: TRBD2
size: few

CDR3: CASSLWQDEKLFF
DNA: TGTGCCAGCAGTTTATGGCAGGATGAAAAACTGTTTTTT
V: TRBV27
J: TRBJ1-4
D: NA
size: NA

CDR3: CASSSGLAASYNEQFF
DNA: TGTGCCAGCAGTTCCGGACTAGCCGCTTCCTACAATGAGCAGTTCTTC
V: TRBV11-2
J: TRBJ2-1
D: TRBD2
size: NA

CDR3: CATSTATGLASPLHF
DNA: TGTGCCACCAGCACAGCTACAGGGCTCGCGTCACCCCTCCACTTT
V: TRBV15
J: TRBJ1-6
D: NA
size: NA

CDR3: CASSPRGSTGELFF
DNA: TGTGCCAGCAGCCCTAGGGGGAGCACCGGGGAGCTGTTTTTT
V: TRBV5-8
J: TRBJ2-2
D: NA
size: NA

CDR3: CASSRVTSGETQYF
DNA: TGCGCCAGCAGCCGCGTGACTAGCGGCGAGACCCAGTACTTC
V: TRBV4-1
J: TRBJ2-5
D: TRBD2
size: NA

CDR3: CASSVAGAGGNPDTQYF
DNA: TGTGCCAGCAGCGTAGCTGGAGCGGGGGGCAACCCAGATACGCAGTATTTT
V: TRBV9
J: TRBJ2-3
D: TRBD2
size: once

CDR3: CASSQESGDSYEQYF
DNA: TGCGCCAGCAGCCAAGAATCGGGAGACTCCTACGAGCAGTACTTC
V: TRBV4-3
J: TRBJ2-7
D: NA
size: NA